These 27 T cell receptor beta chains were all obtained from the same sample, sequenced in a study of vaccination effects on CD4 cells after COVID-19. Using immunoSEQ multiplex PCR, the repertoire was profiled, and TCRdb retains in-frame clones only, with some absent. The sample consists of over 55,000 clones, approximately 75% of them appearing once. Peptide-pool stimulation followed by sequencing identified expanded antigen-specific CD4+ clonotypes in the ViraFEST assay. Culturing for about 10 days preceded CD4+ T cell isolation. Vaccinated recipients, who were negative for nucleocapsid antibodies, had no history of SARS-CoV-2 infection. These receptors have no identified antigens. Specimen: CD4+ T cells from PBMCs cultured with HCoV-OC43 spike peptides, collected before COVID-19 vaccination. This sample's subset: HCoV-OC43 spike overlapping peptide pool stimulation. The receptors originated from a human donor who received a COVID-19 vaccine.

The chain carries TRBV6-5 and TRBJ2-7; D is unclear. The V gene's germline CDR1 is MNHEY and CDR2 SVGAGI. The CDR3 length is 13 residues. Trimming removed 0 bases from V and 6 bases from J, with 9 bases in between. CDR3 nucleotide sequence: TGTGCCAGCAGTTACTCTTCAGGCTCCGAGCAGTACGTC. Translating gives CASSYSSGSEQYV.

This sequence joins TRBV5-1 and TRBJ1-2; the D is unclear. The CDR3 totals 13 residues. V lost 4 bases and J lost 6, with 13 bases in between. CDR1 SGHRS and CDR2 YFSETQ come from the germline V gene. CDR3 DNA sequence: TGCGCCAGCAGCCCTGGGCCTCCTGATGGCTACACCTTC. This encodes CASSPGPPDGYTF.

The chain carries TRBV6-5 and TRBJ1-2; D uncertain. Trimming took off 5 bases at V and 6 bases at J, with 16 bases between the two ends. Germline V gene sequence: CDR1 MNHEY, CDR2 SVGAGI. This CDR3 spans 14 amino acids. CDR3 protein: CASSPPGLAHGYTF. The CDR3 nucleotides are TGTGCCAGCAGTCCACCGGGCCTCGCCCATGGCTACACCTTC.

The gene calls are TRBV7-8 and TRBJ2-3; D not resolved. CDR1 is SGHVS and CDR2 is FQNEAQ in the germline V gene. Between the trimmed V and J ends, which lost 1 base and 1 base, there was a span of 15 bases. The CDR3 is 17 amino acids. The DNA of the CDR3 is TGTGCCAGCAGCTTAGTCTATACTGAGACCGGCACAGATACGCAGTATTTT. It encodes CASSLVYTETGTDTQYF. Full variable domain (outside the CDR3, taken from reference TRBV7-8 and TRBJ2-3): GAGVSQSPRYKVAKRGQDVALRCDPISGHVSLFWYQQALGQGPEFLTYFQNEAQLDKSGLPSDRFFAERPEGSVSTLKIQRTQQEDSAVYLCASSLVYTETGTDTQYFGPGTRLTVL.

This chain connects TRBV5-1 to TRBJ2-3; D is uncertain. Germline loops: CDR1 SGHRS, CDR2 YFSETQ. This CDR3 contains 20 residues. Trimming stripped 0 bases from V and 0 bases from J, with 23 bases between. The chain's CDR3 is CASSLAFTELRRSSTDTQYF. CDR3 DNA: TGCGCCAGCAGCTTGGCCTTCACAGAGCTCCGTAGGTCGAGCACAGATACGCAGTATTTT.

V is TRBV5-1 and J is TRBJ2-5, with TRBD2 identical over 8 bases. Per the germline V gene, CDR1 is SGHRS and CDR2 is YFSETQ. The CDR3 is 16 residues long. With V trimmed by 0 bases and J by 2 bases, 6 bases remained unmatched. CDR3 amino acids: CASSLGTGGAQETQYF. CDR3 nucleotides: TGCGCCAGCAGCTTGGGGACGGGGGGGGCACAAGAGACCCAGTACTTC.

The table lists this clone with a few counts. The chain carries TRBV10-2 and TRBJ1-2; a weak D match, TRBD1 (5 bases). Deletions cut 6 bases from V and 1 base from J, with 12 bases between. The CDR3 loop spans 14 amino acids. The germline V gene encodes CDR1 WSHSY and CDR2 SAAADI. In nucleotides, the CDR3 is TGCGCCAGCAGGGGAGACAGAGATAACTATGGCTACACCTTC. Translating it yields CASRGDRDNYGYTF.

As concerns this clone: Different DNA sequences within this sample yield the same CDR3. This chain joins TRBV7-8 and TRBJ2-3; a possible D gene is TRBD1 (5 bases). V lost 0 bases and J 6 bases, leaving 7 bases between the germline ends. The V gene's germline CDR1 is SGHVS and CDR2 FQNEAQ. CDR3 length: 13 amino acids. CDR3 coding DNA: TGTGCCAGCAGCTTAGCCAGGGTGGATACGCAGTATTTT. This sequence encodes CASSLARVDTQYF.

The chain is built from TRBV5-1 and TRBJ2-5; 11 bases are shared with TRBD1. Germline V lookup: CDR1 SGHRS, CDR2 YFSETQ. The V and J ends lost 4 bases and 4 bases, in that order; junction bases with no gene match: 3. This CDR3 region has 14 residues. CDR3 protein: CASSTGTGGETQYF. The CDR3 region has the DNA TGCGCCAGCAGCACCGGGACAGGGGGAGAGACCCAGTACTTC.

The chain links TRBV3-1 (or the pseudogene TRBV3-2) to TRBJ1-2, with 7 bases identical to TRBD1. CDR1 is LGHDT and CDR2 is YNNKEL in the germline V gene (reference sequence). The CDR3 sequence is 14 residues long. Trimming cost V 4 bases and J 4 bases; bases outside gene matches: 6. CDR3 nucleotide sequence: TGTGCCAGCAGCCCGGGGGACAGACCCTATGGCTACACCTTC. Encoded protein: CASSPGDRPYGYTF.

This clone was counted only a few times. The chain employs TRBV30 and TRBJ2-1; either TRBD1 or TRBD2 may supply D (6 bases each). The length of the CDR3 is 13 residues. Germline V gene lookup returns CDR1 GTSNPN and CDR2 SVGIG (reference sequence). V gave up 4 bases and J gave up 2 bases, with 9 bases separating them. CDR3 region: CAWKGGAYNEQFF. The CDR3 DNA reads as TGTGCCTGGAAGGGGGGCGCCTACAATGAGCAGTTCTTC. Combining the CDR3 with reference TRBV30 and TRBJ2-1 gives the whole variable domain SQTIHQWPATLVQPVGSPLSLECTVEGTSNPNLYWYRQAAGRGLQLLFYSVGIGQISSEVPQNLSASRPQDRQFILSSKKLLLSDSGFYLCAWKGGAYNEQFFGPGTRLTVL.

The J gene is TRBJ1-2, the V gene TRBV9, with a tentative D call TRBD1 (6 bases). The CDR3 spans 17 residues. Per the germline V gene, CDR1 is SGDLS and CDR2 is YYNGEE. The V and J ends lost 4 bases and 2 bases respectively, with 21 bases between them. The CDR3 protein is CASSTRAGASLNYGYTF. Here the CDR3 DNA reads TGTGCCAGCAGCACCCGGGCAGGGGCCTCTCTGAACTATGGCTACACCTTC.

This chain links TRBV7-8 with TRBJ1-2, with no clear D. Trimming cost V 0 bases and J 3 bases, with 8 bases left between them. The CDR3 totals 14 residues. Germline CDR1 SGHVS, CDR2 FQNEAQ. CDR3 bases: TGTGCCAGCAGCTTAGCGTTCGGGGACTATGGCTACACCTTC. Protein sequence: CASSLAFGDYGYTF.

V gene TRBV3-1 (or the pseudogene TRBV3-2) combines with J gene TRBJ2-3; 11 bases align to TRBD2. This CDR3 contains 17 residues. Germline lookup yields CDR1 LGHDT and CDR2 YNNKEL (reference sequence). V was pared by 1 base and J by 2 bases, with 5 bases of the junction left unmatched. DNA of the CDR3: TGTGCCAGCAGCCAAGGGTTGACTAGCGGGGTCACAGATACGCAGTATTTT. It translates to CASSQGLTSGVTDTQYF.

V usage is TRBV6-5 and J usage is TRBJ2-1, with D possibly TRBD2 on 5 matching bases. CDR1 is MNHEY, CDR2 SVGAGI, per germline. CDR3 length: 12 residues. The germline V and J ends were trimmed by 8 bases and 10 bases, with 15 bases remaining between them. CDR3 DNA sequence: TGTGCCAGCGGACTGAGGACGGGGGAGCAGTTCTTC. Protein sequence: CASGLRTGEQFF.

In this sample, this clone is medium-sized. The chain employs TRBV2 and TRBJ2-1; no definite D call. The germline gives CDR1 SNHLY, CDR2 FYNNEI. The CDR3 has 13 residues. The V and J ends lost 3 bases and 4 bases respectively, with 7 bases between them. The CDR3 spells CASSETNYNEQFF. The CDR3 DNA reads as TGTGCCAGCAGTGAGACAAATTACAATGAGCAGTTCTTC.

The rearrangement uses TRBV6-1 and TRBJ2-7; D is perhaps TRBD2 (6 bases). Deletions cut 2 bases from V and 5 bases from J, with 13 bases between. This CDR3 has 14 amino acids. Germline-derived CDR1 and CDR2 are MNHNS and SASEGT. The CDR3 sequence is CASSEIGGKDEQYV. CDR3 DNA sequence: TGTGCCAGCAGTGAAATCGGGGGAAAGGACGAGCAGTACGTC.

The V gene is TRBV5-1, the J gene TRBJ2-3; 10 bases line up with TRBD1. The junction had 7 bases not matched to a gene; V was cut back by 0 bases and J by 6 bases. CDR3 length equals 16 residues. Germline lookup yields CDR1 SGHRS and CDR2 YFSETQ. CDR3 amino acids: CASSLETGGSGDTQYF. The CDR3 nucleotides read TGCGCCAGCAGCTTGGAGACAGGGGGCTCTGGGGATACGCAGTATTTT.

The rearrangement uses TRBV28 and TRBJ2-3; 10 bases agree with TRBD2. The germline V gene encodes CDR1 MDHEN and CDR2 SYDVKM. Trimming at V came to 6 bases and at J to 4 bases, leaving 10 bases not matched to a gene. The CDR3 extends over 16 amino acids. The CDR3 nucleotides read TGTGCCAGCAGCCTTGAGCGGGGGGGCGGGGCAGATACGCAGTATTTT. Translating it yields CASSLERGGGADTQYF. Full variable domain (remainder filled in from reference TRBV28 and TRBJ2-3): DVKVTQSSRYLVKRTGEKVFLECVQDMDHENMFWYRQDPGLGLRLIYFSYDVKMKEKGDIPEGYSVSREKKERFSLILESASTNQTSMYLCASSLERGGGADTQYFGPGTRLTVL.

V is TRBV4-1 and J is TRBJ1-3, with D hard to call. The germline V gene has CDR1 MGHRA and CDR2 YSYEKL. This CDR3 is built from 14 residues. V was shortened by 1 base and J by 4 bases, with 8 bases between the two germline ends. The CDR3 nucleotides are TGCGCCAGCAGCCAAGTTACGGGAGGAAACACCATATATTTT. As protein: CASSQVTGGNTIYF.

The chain recombines TRBV24-1 with TRBJ2-5; 9 positions agree with TRBD1. The CDR3 has 16 residues. The germline V gene has CDR1 KGHDR and CDR2 SFDVKD. This CDR3 is CAQIPLGQGRGETQYF. In DNA, the CDR3 is TGTGCACAAATCCCACTCGGACAGGGGCGGGGGGAGACCCAGTACTTC.

The J gene is TRBJ2-3, the V gene TRBV2; D may be TRBD1 (6 bases). From germline, CDR1 is SNHLY and CDR2 FYNNEI. The CDR3 runs to 16 residues. V was shortened by 6 bases and J by 3 bases, with 19 bases between the two germline ends. CDR3: CASSVGGPIGTDTQYF. The CDR3 DNA sequence: TGTGCCAGCAGCGTAGGGGGACCGATTGGTACAGATACGCAGTATTTT.

The genes are TRBV5-6 and TRBJ2-3; D unresolved. Deletions cut 4 bases from V and 0 bases from J, with 3 bases between. CDR3 length equals 12 residues. Per germline, CDR1 SGHDT and CDR2 YYEEEE. In nucleotides, the CDR3 is TGTGCCAGCAGCCTGAGCACAGATACGCAGTATTTT. Its translation: CASSLSTDTQYF.

The chain joins TRBV2 to TRBJ1-4; perhaps TRBD1 as D (6 bases). Trimming removed 7 bases from V and 3 bases from J, with 12 bases in between. Germline V gene data show CDR1 as SNHLY and CDR2 as FYNNEI. The CDR3 spans 14 residues. CDR3 loop: CASTRQVSNEKLFF. The CDR3 nucleotides are TGTGCCAGCACCAGACAGGTCTCTAATGAAAAACTGTTTTTT.

This clone appeared a single time. The CDR3 loop reads CASDGRQGIGYTF. CDR3 nucleotide sequence: TGTGCCAGCGATGGGAGACAGGGGATTGGCTACACCTTC. This chain links TRBV19 with TRBJ1-2; 8 bases align to TRBD1. J was trimmed by 7 bases and V by 9 bases; bases with no gene match: 10. There are 13 residues in the CDR3. Germline V gives CDR1 LNHDA, CDR2 SQIVND (reference sequence).

The gene calls are TRBV3-1 (or the pseudogene TRBV3-2) and TRBJ1-4, with D possibly being TRBD1 (5 bases). The V gene lost 0 bases and the J gene lost 2 bases, with 13 bases spanning the gap. Germline assignment: CDR1 LGHDT and CDR2 YNNKEL (reference sequence). The CDR3 covers 17 residues. CDR3 DNA: TGTGCCAGCAGCCAAGATCCCTCGGGGGGGACTAATGAAAAACTGTTTTTT. Translation gives CASSQDPSGGTNEKLFF.

This CDR3 reads CASSYAQNTEAFF. In DNA form, the CDR3 reads TGTGCCAGCTCCTACGCCCAGAACACTGAAGCTTTCTTT. This chain connects TRBV18 to TRBJ1-1; D ambiguous. The germline CDR1 and CDR2 sequences are KGHSH and LQKENI. The CDR3 length is 13 residues. The V end was cut by 6 bases, the J end by 1 base, with 9 bases between.